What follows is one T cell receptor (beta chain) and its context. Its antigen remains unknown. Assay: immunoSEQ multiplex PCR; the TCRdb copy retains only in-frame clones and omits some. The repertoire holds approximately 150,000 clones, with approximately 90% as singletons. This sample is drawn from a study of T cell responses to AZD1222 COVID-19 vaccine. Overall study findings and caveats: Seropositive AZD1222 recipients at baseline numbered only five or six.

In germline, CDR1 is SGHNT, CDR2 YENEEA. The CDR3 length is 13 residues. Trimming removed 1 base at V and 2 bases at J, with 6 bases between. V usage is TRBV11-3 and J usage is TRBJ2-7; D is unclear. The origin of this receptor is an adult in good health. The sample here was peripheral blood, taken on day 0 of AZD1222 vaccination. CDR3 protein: CASSLGRTYEQYF. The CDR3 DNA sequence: TGTGCCAGCAGCTTAGGCAGAACCTACGAGCAGTACTTC.